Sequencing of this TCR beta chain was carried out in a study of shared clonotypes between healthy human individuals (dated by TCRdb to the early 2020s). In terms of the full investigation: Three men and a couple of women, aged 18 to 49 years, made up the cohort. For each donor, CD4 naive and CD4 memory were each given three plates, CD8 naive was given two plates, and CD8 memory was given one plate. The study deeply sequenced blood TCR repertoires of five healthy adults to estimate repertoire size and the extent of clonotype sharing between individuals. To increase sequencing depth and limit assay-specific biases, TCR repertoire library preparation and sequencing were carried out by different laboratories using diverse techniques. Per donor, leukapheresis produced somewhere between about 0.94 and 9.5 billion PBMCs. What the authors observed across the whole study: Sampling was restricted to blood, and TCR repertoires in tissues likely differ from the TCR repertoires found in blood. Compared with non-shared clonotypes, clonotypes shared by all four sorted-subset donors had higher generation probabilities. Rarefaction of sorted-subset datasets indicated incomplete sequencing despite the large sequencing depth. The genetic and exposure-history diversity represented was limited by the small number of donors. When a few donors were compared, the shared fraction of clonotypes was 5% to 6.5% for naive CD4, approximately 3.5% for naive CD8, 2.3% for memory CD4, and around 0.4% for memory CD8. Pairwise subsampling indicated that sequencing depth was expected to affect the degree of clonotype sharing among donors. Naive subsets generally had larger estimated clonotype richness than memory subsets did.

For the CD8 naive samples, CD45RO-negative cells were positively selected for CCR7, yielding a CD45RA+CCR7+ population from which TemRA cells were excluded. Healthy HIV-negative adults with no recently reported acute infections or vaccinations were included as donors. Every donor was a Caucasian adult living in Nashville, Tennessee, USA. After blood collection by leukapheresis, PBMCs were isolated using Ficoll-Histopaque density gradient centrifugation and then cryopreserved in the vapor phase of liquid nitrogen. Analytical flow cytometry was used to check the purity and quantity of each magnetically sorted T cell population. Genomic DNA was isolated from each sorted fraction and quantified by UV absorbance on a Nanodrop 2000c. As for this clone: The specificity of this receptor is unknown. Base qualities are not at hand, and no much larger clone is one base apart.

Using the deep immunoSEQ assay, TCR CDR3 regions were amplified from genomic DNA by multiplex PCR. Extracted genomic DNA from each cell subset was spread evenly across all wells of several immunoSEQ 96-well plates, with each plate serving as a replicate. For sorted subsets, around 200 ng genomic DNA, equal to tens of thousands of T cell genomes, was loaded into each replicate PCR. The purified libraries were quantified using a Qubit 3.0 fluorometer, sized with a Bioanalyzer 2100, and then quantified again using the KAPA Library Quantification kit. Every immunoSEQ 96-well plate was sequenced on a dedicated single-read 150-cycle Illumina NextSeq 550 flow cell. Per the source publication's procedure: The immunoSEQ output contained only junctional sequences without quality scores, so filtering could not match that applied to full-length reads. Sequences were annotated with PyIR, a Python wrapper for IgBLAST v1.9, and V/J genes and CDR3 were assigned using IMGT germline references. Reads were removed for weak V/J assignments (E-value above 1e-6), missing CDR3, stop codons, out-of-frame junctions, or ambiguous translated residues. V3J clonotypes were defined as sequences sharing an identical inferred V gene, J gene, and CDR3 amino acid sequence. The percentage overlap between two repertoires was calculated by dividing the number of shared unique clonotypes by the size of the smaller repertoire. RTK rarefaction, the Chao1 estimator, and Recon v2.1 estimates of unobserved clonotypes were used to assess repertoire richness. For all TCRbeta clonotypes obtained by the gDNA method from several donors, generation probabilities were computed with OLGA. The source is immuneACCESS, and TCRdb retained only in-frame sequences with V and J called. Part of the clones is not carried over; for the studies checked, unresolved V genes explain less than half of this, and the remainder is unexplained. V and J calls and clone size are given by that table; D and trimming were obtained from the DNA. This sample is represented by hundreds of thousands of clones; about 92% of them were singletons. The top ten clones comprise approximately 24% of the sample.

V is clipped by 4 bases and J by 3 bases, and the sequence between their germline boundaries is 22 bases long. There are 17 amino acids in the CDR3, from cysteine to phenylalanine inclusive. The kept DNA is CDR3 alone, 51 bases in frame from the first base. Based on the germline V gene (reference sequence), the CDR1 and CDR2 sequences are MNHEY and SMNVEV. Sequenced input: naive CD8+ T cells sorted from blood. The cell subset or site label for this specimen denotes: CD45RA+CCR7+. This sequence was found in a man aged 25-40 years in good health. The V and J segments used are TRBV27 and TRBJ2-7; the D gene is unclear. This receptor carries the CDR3 CASSSSRTGPLLYEQYF. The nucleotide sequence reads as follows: TGTGCCAGCAGTTCCTCACGGACGGGCCCCCTCCTCTACGAGCAGTACTTC.